The rows below give T cell receptor beta chains drawn from one sample of a study of CD8+ T cells in alopecia areata. Profiled with immunoSEQ multiplex PCR; TCRdb holds only in-frame clones, not every one. There are roughly 220,000 clones in the sample; roughly two fifths occur only once, and 0.48% lies in the top ten. The sequencing here drew on CD4+ T cells sorted from blood, taken at approximately week 30, from a patient treated with tofacitinib. The origin of the receptors is a human donor with alopecia areata. CDR3s include the opening cysteine and the closing phenylalanine or tryptophan. Each record gives: D gene, clone size, J gene, V gene, CDR3 DNA, CDR3 protein. D genes are given only for firm matches. Size is stated for part of the rows, as once, few or many counts, or as a class when the clone is expanded.

d_call: NA; clone_size: many; j_call: TRBJ2-7; v_call: TRBV7-2; cdr3_nt: TGTGCCAGCAGCTCTGCAGTAGCCCTATTGGACGAGCAGTACTTC; cdr3_aa: CASSSAVALLDEQYF
d_call: TRBD2; clone_size: once; j_call: TRBJ2-6; v_call: TRBV6-1; cdr3_nt: TGTGCCAGCCGGGAGGGCTCTGGGGCCAACGTCCTGACTTTC; cdr3_aa: CASREGSGANVLTF
d_call: TRBD2; clone_size: NA; j_call: TRBJ2-7; v_call: TRBV6-5; cdr3_nt: TGTGCCAGCAGGACTAGCGGCTACGAGCAGTACTTC; cdr3_aa: CASRTSGYEQYF
d_call: NA; clone_size: NA; j_call: TRBJ2-6; v_call: TRBV25-1; cdr3_nt: TGTGCCAGCGGACCGTCTGGACGAGCCTCTGGGGCCAACGTCCTGACTTTC; cdr3_aa: CASGPSGRASGANVLTF
d_call: TRBD1; clone_size: many; j_call: TRBJ1-1; v_call: TRBV5-4; cdr3_nt: TGTGCCAGCAGCCTGGGACAGATTAACACTGAAGCTTTCTTT; cdr3_aa: CASSLGQINTEAFF
d_call: TRBD2; clone_size: NA; j_call: TRBJ2-7; v_call: TRBV10-2; cdr3_nt: TGCGCCAGCAGCCGCAACCCCCGGGGGGGCTACGAGCAGTACTTC; cdr3_aa: CASSRNPRGGYEQYF
d_call: NA; clone_size: NA; j_call: TRBJ1-2; v_call: TRBV2; cdr3_nt: TGTGCCAGCAGTGAACTGGGGTATGGCTACACCTTC; cdr3_aa: CASSELGYGYTF
d_call: NA; clone_size: NA; j_call: TRBJ2-2; v_call: TRBV6-1; cdr3_nt: TGTGCCAGCATACCTATGGGCACCGGGGAGCTGTTTTTT; cdr3_aa: CASIPMGTGELFF
d_call: NA; clone_size: NA; j_call: TRBJ1-2; v_call: TRBV4-2; cdr3_nt: TGTGCCAGCAGCCATGAAACCGGCTACACCTTC; cdr3_aa: CASSHETGYTF
d_call: TRBD2; clone_size: NA; j_call: TRBJ2-7; v_call: TRBV11-1; cdr3_nt: TGTGCCAGCAGCTGGAGGGGAGCTAGCGGGAAGCAGTACTTC; cdr3_aa: CASSWRGASGKQYF
d_call: NA; clone_size: NA; j_call: TRBJ1-1; v_call: TRBV30; cdr3_nt: TGTGCCTGGAGCCGGGGCGTCAACACTGAAGCTTTCTTT; cdr3_aa: CAWSRGVNTEAFF
d_call: TRBD2; clone_size: few; j_call: TRBJ2-1; v_call: TRBV7-3; cdr3_nt: TGTGCCAGCAGCCCTAGCGGGAGGGCCGATGAGCAGTTCTTC; cdr3_aa: CASSPSGRADEQFF
d_call: NA; clone_size: NA; j_call: TRBJ1-2; v_call: TRBV9; cdr3_nt: TGTGCCAGCAGCTCTCAGGTTAACTATGGCTACACCTTC; cdr3_aa: CASSSQVNYGYTF
d_call: NA; clone_size: NA; j_call: TRBJ2-6; v_call: TRBV27; cdr3_nt: TGTGCCAGCAGTCCCCAACAGTTTCTGGCTGGGGCCAACGTCCTGACTTTC; cdr3_aa: CASSPQQFLAGANVLTF
d_call: NA; clone_size: NA; j_call: TRBJ1-4; v_call: TRBV6-1; cdr3_nt: TGTGCCAGCAGTCGGGGTAATGAAAAACTGTTTTTT; cdr3_aa: CASSRGNEKLFF
d_call: NA; clone_size: NA; j_call: TRBJ2-7; v_call: TRBV30; cdr3_nt: TGTGCCTGGATATCATACGGAGACTACGAGCAGTACTTC; cdr3_aa: CAWISYGDYEQYF
d_call: NA; clone_size: few; j_call: TRBJ2-2; v_call: TRBV6-6; cdr3_nt: TGTGCCAGCAGCACAGTTAACACCGGGGAGCTGTTTTTT; cdr3_aa: CASSTVNTGELFF
d_call: NA; clone_size: few; j_call: TRBJ1-3; v_call: TRBV4-2; cdr3_nt: TGTGCCAGCAGCCAAGTACTTTACGCGCGAGAGGACTCTGGAAACACCATATATTTT; cdr3_aa: CASSQVLYAREDSGNTIYF
d_call: TRBD1; clone_size: few; j_call: TRBJ1-3; v_call: TRBV10-3; cdr3_nt: TGTGCCATCAGTGAGTCTCCACAGGGGGCTGGAAACACCATATATTTT; cdr3_aa: CAISESPQGAGNTIYF
d_call: NA; clone_size: few; j_call: TRBJ1-3; v_call: TRBV6-5; cdr3_nt: TGTGCCAGCAGGATCGGGACGGCTGGAAACACCATATATTTT; cdr3_aa: CASRIGTAGNTIYF
d_call: NA; clone_size: few; j_call: TRBJ1-1; v_call: TRBV4-1; cdr3_nt: TGCGCCAGCAGCCAACCCACGACTTCGAACACTGAAGCTTTCTTT; cdr3_aa: CASSQPTTSNTEAFF
d_call: NA; clone_size: NA; j_call: TRBJ2-3; v_call: TRBV4-1; cdr3_nt: TGCGCCAGCAGCCACCCTAGAACAGATACGCAGTATTTT; cdr3_aa: CASSHPRTDTQYF
d_call: NA; clone_size: few; j_call: TRBJ1-5; v_call: TRBV30; cdr3_nt: TGTGCCTGGAGTGATAAAAGAACTAGCAATCAGCCCCAGCATTTT; cdr3_aa: CAWSDKRTSNQPQHF
d_call: TRBD1; clone_size: few; j_call: TRBJ2-5; v_call: TRBV5-1; cdr3_nt: TGCGCCAGCAGCTCGGGACAGTCCCAAGAGACCCAGTACTTC; cdr3_aa: CASSSGQSQETQYF
d_call: NA; clone_size: NA; j_call: TRBJ2-4; v_call: TRBV19; cdr3_nt: TGTGCCAGTAGTCCTCCGGGACAAAAAAACATTCAGTACTTC; cdr3_aa: CASSPPGQKNIQYF
d_call: TRBD1; clone_size: few; j_call: TRBJ2-1; v_call: TRBV5-1; cdr3_nt: TGCGCCAGCAGCTCCCTACAGGGGGACGAGCAGTTCTTC; cdr3_aa: CASSSLQGDEQFF
d_call: NA; clone_size: once; j_call: TRBJ2-7; v_call: TRBV27; cdr3_nt: TGTGCCAGCAGTTTTTCGCCAGGGACCCCCTACGAGCAGTACTTC; cdr3_aa: CASSFSPGTPYEQYF
d_call: TRBD2; clone_size: NA; j_call: TRBJ2-7; v_call: TRBV9; cdr3_nt: TGTGCCAGCAGTCAAGCGGGGGGCCCCTACGAGCAGTACTTC; cdr3_aa: CASSQAGGPYEQYF
d_call: NA; clone_size: NA; j_call: TRBJ1-4; v_call: TRBV9; cdr3_nt: TGTGCCAGCAGCGTGCTACAGGATACCGAAAAACTGTTTTTT; cdr3_aa: CASSVLQDTEKLFF
d_call: TRBD2; clone_size: once; j_call: TRBJ2-1; v_call: TRBV5-1; cdr3_nt: TGCGCCAGCACCGGGACTAGCGGAGGCGGCTCCTACAATGAGCAGTTCTTC; cdr3_aa: CASTGTSGGGSYNEQFF
d_call: NA; clone_size: NA; j_call: TRBJ2-7; v_call: TRBV5-1; cdr3_nt: TGCGCCAGCAGCTTGGTGTTTCGTGGCGGGTTGAGCTCCTACGAGCAGTACTTC; cdr3_aa: CASSLVFRGGLSSYEQYF
d_call: NA; clone_size: NA; j_call: TRBJ1-1; v_call: TRBV5-1; cdr3_nt: TGCGCCAGCAGCTTTCGGGGATGGGACACTGAAGCTTTCTTT; cdr3_aa: CASSFRGWDTEAFF
d_call: NA; clone_size: NA; j_call: TRBJ2-2; v_call: TRBV5-1; cdr3_nt: TGCGCCAGCAGCTTGGCAGGGACCGGGGAGCTGTTTTTT; cdr3_aa: CASSLAGTGELFF
d_call: NA; clone_size: few; j_call: TRBJ2-2; v_call: TRBV5-6; cdr3_nt: TGTGCCAGCAGCGTAGGACAGTTATACACCGGGGAGCTGTTTTTT; cdr3_aa: CASSVGQLYTGELFF
d_call: NA; clone_size: NA; j_call: TRBJ1-1; v_call: TRBV2; cdr3_nt: TGTGCCAGCAGCGGTCCGACGGGCACTGAAGCTTTCTTT; cdr3_aa: CASSGPTGTEAFF
d_call: TRBD1; clone_size: few; j_call: TRBJ1-2; v_call: TRBV6-5; cdr3_nt: TGTGCCAGCAGCCCGGGACAGGCCGGGGGCTACACCTTC; cdr3_aa: CASSPGQAGGYTF
d_call: NA; clone_size: few; j_call: TRBJ2-3; v_call: TRBV4-1; cdr3_nt: TGCGCCAGCAGCTACTCCGGGACCGACACAGATACGCAGTATTTT; cdr3_aa: CASSYSGTDTDTQYF
d_call: TRBD2; clone_size: few; j_call: TRBJ2-7; v_call: TRBV6-5; cdr3_nt: TGTGCCAGCAGTTACAGGGAGGGTATAGCCTACGAGCAGTACTTC; cdr3_aa: CASSYREGIAYEQYF
d_call: TRBD1; clone_size: few; j_call: TRBJ1-1; v_call: TRBV30; cdr3_nt: TGTGCCTGGAGTGTCGCCTACCGGGACAGGAGCATGAACACTGAAGCTTTCTTT; cdr3_aa: CAWSVAYRDRSMNTEAFF
d_call: TRBD1; clone_size: NA; j_call: TRBJ1-5; v_call: TRBV13; cdr3_nt: TGTGCCAGCAGCGCCCGGGACAGTAATCAGCCCCAGCATTTT; cdr3_aa: CASSARDSNQPQHF
d_call: NA; clone_size: NA; j_call: TRBJ2-1; v_call: TRBV20-1; cdr3_nt: TGCAGTGCTAGAATAGACAATGAGCAGTTCTTC; cdr3_aa: CSARIDNEQFF
d_call: NA; clone_size: NA; j_call: TRBJ2-1; v_call: TRBV6-5; cdr3_nt: TGTGCCAGCAGGCCCGGACGGTACAATGAGCAGTTCTTC; cdr3_aa: CASRPGRYNEQFF
d_call: NA; clone_size: NA; j_call: TRBJ2-3; v_call: TRBV6-5; cdr3_nt: TGTGCCAGCAGCCGGGAACTAAGTGATACGCAGTATTTT; cdr3_aa: CASSRELSDTQYF
d_call: NA; clone_size: few; j_call: TRBJ2-1; v_call: TRBV10-3; cdr3_nt: TGTGCCATCAGTGACGTGGTTTACGGTGAGCAGTTCTTC; cdr3_aa: CAISDVVYGEQFF
d_call: TRBD1; clone_size: NA; j_call: TRBJ2-7; v_call: TRBV12-5; cdr3_nt: TGTGCTAGTGGTTTGTTGCTGGGACAGGGTGATCACGAGCAGTACTTC; cdr3_aa: CASGLLLGQGDHEQYF
d_call: TRBD1; clone_size: NA; j_call: TRBJ2-7; v_call: TRBV6-1; cdr3_nt: TGTGCCAGCAGTGATCGGACAGGGGAAAACATTTTCTACGAGCAGTACTTC; cdr3_aa: CASSDRTGENIFYEQYF